Each of the 24 T cell receptor beta chains below was sequenced from the same sample in a study of T cells in Graves' hyperthyroidism and ophthalmopathy. RNA transcripts gave rise to amplified TCR beta CDR3 regions. HTBI primers were the set used in a first-round RT-PCR of the TCR CDR3. TCRdb itself ran the multiplex PCR reads through MiXCR, one entry per CDR3 protein. This repertoire shows approximately 590,000 distinct CDR3 sequences, approximately 14% found once; its top ten account for less than 9.5%. The sample comprised blood. These receptors came from a woman aged 30 to 39 with Graves' hyperthyroidism.

This clonotype has a handful of counts. CDR3 sequence (DNA): TGTGCCAGCAGCTTAGATGTCCCTCCGAACACCGGGGAGCTGTTTTTT. This sequence encodes CASSLDVPPNTGELFF. The chain is built from TRBV5-4 and TRBJ2-2; D gene ambiguous. This CDR3 has 16 residues. The germline V and J ends were trimmed by 2 bases and 0 bases, with 11 bases remaining between them. Germline V gene lookup returns CDR1 SGHNT and CDR2 YYREEE (reference sequence).

The J gene is TRBJ2-7, the V gene TRBV20-1; 8 nucleotides match TRBD2. CDR3 length: 13 residues. V lost 8 bases to trimming and J lost 5 bases; unmatched junction nucleotides: 11. Germline lookup yields CDR1 DFQATT and CDR2 SNEGSKA (reference sequence). CDR3 sequence: CSPISGSGDEQYF. The CDR3 nucleotides read TGCAGTCCTATAAGCGGGAGTGGCGACGAGCAGTACTTC.

This clonotype was observed a few times. Since a much larger clone is just one base distant, this may be a read error. The chain employs TRBV2 and TRBJ2-7, with 9 bases fitting TRBD1. The CDR3 has 16 amino acids. The germline V gene encodes CDR1 SNHLY and CDR2 FYNNEI. This chain's CDR3 is CASSMGLGQGSYEQCF. CDR3 nucleotide sequence: TGTGCCAGCAGTATGGGGCTCGGACAGGGGAGTTACGAGCAGTGCTTC.

This clonotype appeared many times. The rearrangement uses TRBV2 and TRBJ2-1; 11 nucleotides match TRBD2. The CDR3 has 16 amino acids. Germline CDR1 is SNHLY and CDR2 is FYNNEI. After removal of 6 bases from V and 3 bases from J, the junction contained 7 bases not matched to a gene. CDR3 loop: CASRAGGTSGYNEQFF. The DNA of the CDR3 is TGTGCCAGCAGAGCCGGTGGGACTAGCGGCTACAATGAGCAGTTCTTC.

This clonotype showed up just a few times. The V call is TRBV6-2 or TRBV6-3, the J call TRBJ1-1, with 9 bases identical to TRBD1. Germline V gene sequence: CDR1 MNHEY, CDR2 SVGEGT. Unmatched junction bases numbered 9, after V lost 2 bases and J lost 8 bases. This CDR3 contains 15 residues. This chain's CDR3 is CASSYPRGQGAEAFF. The CDR3 DNA sequence: TGTGCCAGCAGTTACCCTAGGGGACAGGGAGCAGAAGCTTTCTTT.

The gene calls are TRBV20-1 and TRBJ1-1; a possible D gene is TRBD1 (6 bases). This CDR3 has 15 residues. V was trimmed by 6 bases and J by 8 bases, leaving 25 bases between them. The germline V gene encodes CDR1 DFQATT and CDR2 SNEGSKA (reference sequence). The CDR3 region has the DNA TGCAGTGCCGGAGGGGGGGGTGGAGGAATAACCGAAGCTTTCTTT. It codes for CSAGGGGGGITEAFF.

In its sample, this clonotype was seen many times. J is TRBJ2-7 and V is TRBV4-2; 8 bases are a match to TRBD1. V lost 0 bases and J lost 2; bases outside the gene matches: 3. CDR3 length: 15 amino acids. Germline V gene sequence: CDR1 LGHNA, CDR2 YNFKEQ. The CDR3, as DNA: TGTGCCAGCAGCCAAGATCAGACAGGGGCCTACGAGCAGTACTTC. This translates into CASSQDQTGAYEQYF.

In this sample, this clonotype turned up many times. This chain connects TRBV5-1 to TRBJ2-7; 8 bases are shared with TRBD1. V shed 5 bases and J 2 bases; nucleotides not matched to a gene: 12. CDR1 and CDR2 from the germline V gene are SGHRS and YFSETQ. This CDR3 is 16 amino acids long. Here the CDR3 reads CASRLSPDRETYEQYF. The CDR3 coding sequence is TGCGCCAGCAGGCTTTCCCCGGACAGGGAGACCTACGAGCAGTACTTC. Full variable domain (rest looked up from reference TRBV5-1 and TRBJ2-7): KAGVTQTPRYLIKTRGQQVTLSCSPISGHRSVSWYQQTPGQGLQFLFEYFSETQRNKGNFPGRFSGRQFSNSRSEMNVSTLELGDSALYLCASRLSPDRETYEQYFGPGTRLTVT.

This clonotype was seen repeatedly, ten times or more. V and J are TRBV12-3 or TRBV12-4 and TRBJ1-4, with a tentative D call TRBD1 (6 bases). The CDR3 contains 14 residues. The V and J ends lost 6 bases and 3 bases respectively, with 11 bases between them. The CDR3 loop reads CASRNRASNEKLFF. The CDR3 DNA sequence: TGTGCCAGCAGAAACAGGGCCTCTAATGAAAAACTGTTTTTT.

This clonotype was recorded only once. The rearrangement joins TRBV6-2 or TRBV6-3 to TRBJ2-1; D possibly corresponds to TRBD2 (5 bases). This CDR3 is 13 amino acids long. V lost 8 bases and J 5 bases, leaving 13 bases between the germline ends. CDR1 MNHEY and CDR2 SVGEGT come from the germline V gene. CDR3 amino acids: CASFKAGNNEQFF. DNA for the CDR3: TGTGCCAGCTTCAAGGCGGGCAACAATGAGCAGTTCTTC.

The sample holds a few counts of this clonotype. The chain has TRBV9 and TRBJ1-5; D possibly corresponds to TRBD1 (6 bases). Trimming took 0 bases from V and 3 from J, leaving 7 bases between them. This CDR3 is built from 14 residues. Germline CDR1 reads SGDLS; CDR2 reads YYNGEE. As DNA, the CDR3 is TGTGCCAGCAGCGTAGCAGGGGACAATCAGCCCCAGCATTTT. Amino acid sequence: CASSVAGDNQPQHF.

This clonotype was counted ten times or more. The chain is built from TRBV20-1 and TRBJ2-7; 14 bases map to TRBD2. Germline V CDR1 and CDR2: DFQATT, SNEGSKA (reference sequence). This CDR3 is 15 amino acids long. Trimming took 0 bases from V and 6 from J; bases not matched to a gene: 4. This chain's CDR3 is CSARDATSGRAEQYF. CDR3 bases: TGCAGTGCTAGAGATGCGACTAGCGGGAGGGCCGAGCAGTACTTC.

This clonotype showed up many times. The chain couples TRBV7-3 to TRBJ2-2; 7 bases match TRBD2. After removal of 1 base from V and 2 bases from J, the junction contained 1 base not matched to a gene. Germline V lookup: CDR1 SGHTA, CDR2 FQGTGA. The CDR3 length is 15 residues. CDR3 amino acids: CASSLSGRNTGELFF. CDR3 sequence (DNA): TGTGCCAGCAGCTTAAGCGGGAGAAACACCGGGGAGCTGTTTTTT. Together with reference TRBV7-3 and TRBJ2-2, the CDR3 gives the full variable domain: GAGVSQTPSNKVTEKGKYVELRCDPISGHTALYWYRQSLGQGPEFLIYFQGTGAADDSGLPNDRFFAVRPEGSVSTLKIQRTERGDSAVYLCASSLSGRNTGELFFGEGSRLTVL.

CDR3 region: CASSQAGSGLANEQYF. The CDR3 DNA sequence: TGTGCCAGCAGCCAAGCTGGTAGCGGGCTAGCGAACGAGCAGTACTTC. The chain recombines TRBV4-2 with TRBJ2-7; TRBD2 matches 7 bases. The V gene end was trimmed by 1 base and the J gene end by 5 bases; junction bases not matched to a gene: 11. Germline lookup yields CDR1 LGHNA and CDR2 YNFKEQ. This CDR3 region has 16 residues.

Many counts were recorded for this clonotype. This rearrangement joins TRBV27 to TRBJ1-4, with 9 bases fitting TRBD1. The CDR3 is 15 amino acids. Germline-derived CDR1 and CDR2 are MNHEY and SMNVEV (reference sequence). V lost 5 bases to trimming and J lost 6 bases; unmatched junction nucleotides: 7. In DNA form, the CDR3 reads TGTGCCAGCAGTCGTACTGGACAGGGGTATGAAAAACTGTTTTTT. It is translated as CASSRTGQGYEKLFF.

This clonotype was detected ten times or more. V gene TRBV27 combines with J gene TRBJ2-7; D gene unclear. The CDR3 length is 13 residues. CDR1 MNHEY and CDR2 SMNVEV come from the germline V gene (reference sequence). V shed 6 bases and J shed 5 bases, with 14 bases lying between them. CDR3 nucleotides: TGTGCCAGCAGAGGCTCCCAGGTCAACGAGCAGTACTTC. Translating gives CASRGSQVNEQYF.

This clonotype was recorded many times. The V gene is TRBV20-1, the J gene TRBJ2-7; 7 bases map to TRBD2. CDR3 length: 13 amino acids. Germline loops: CDR1 DFQATT, CDR2 SNEGSKA (reference sequence). V gave up 7 bases and J gave up 4 bases; unmatched junction bases: 10. The CDR3 spells CSVAGLGGYEQYF. The CDR3 bases are TGCAGTGTTGCGGGACTCGGGGGGTACGAGCAGTACTTC.

A few counts support this clonotype. The V gene is TRBV7-2, the J gene TRBJ1-5, with D perhaps matching TRBD1 (6 bases). V was pared by 5 bases and J by 6 bases, with 20 bases between. CDR1 is SGHTA, CDR2 FQGNSA, per germline. The CDR3 has 16 amino acids. The CDR3 DNA reads TGTGCCAGCAGCCCCGGTTCGGGGGGGCTCGGTCAGCCCCAGCATTTT. Protein product: CASSPGSGGLGQPQHF.

This clonotype was observed at least ten times. The chain has TRBV28 and TRBJ1-1, with unresolved D. The CDR3 runs 13 residues. Trimming removed 7 bases at V and 2 bases at J, with 11 bases between. Germline V gene lookup returns CDR1 MDHEN and CDR2 SYDVKM. CDR3 coding DNA: TGTGCCAGCACCTCGGACCTTAACACTGAAGCTTTCTTT. This codes for CASTSDLNTEAFF.

In its sample, this clonotype was seen many times. The chain couples TRBV7-3 to TRBJ2-1; 13 nucleotides align to TRBD2. Germline V gene sequence: CDR1 SGHTA, CDR2 FQGTGA. The CDR3 sequence is 19 residues long. The trim removed 3 bases at V and 4 bases at J, leaving 12 bases unmatched. The CDR3 protein is CASSFLPGLAGSIYNEQFF. The CDR3 DNA reads TGTGCCAGCAGCTTTTTACCGGGACTAGCGGGATCCATATACAATGAGCAGTTCTTC.

The rearrangement links TRBV4-2 to TRBJ2-3, with D uncertain. V was cut by 0 bases and J by 6 bases, with 7 bases left in between. Germline CDR1 and CDR2: LGHNA and YNFKEQ. The CDR3 consists of 13 residues. The CDR3 here is CASSQDRLDTQYF. CDR3 DNA: TGTGCCAGCAGCCAAGACCGGCTTGATACGCAGTATTTT.

This clonotype was observed many times. The V call is TRBV6-5, the J call TRBJ2-7; 11 nucleotides agree with TRBD1. This CDR3 is built from 15 residues. Germline V gives CDR1 MNHEY, CDR2 SVGAGI. V shed 2 bases and J 2 bases; nucleotides not matched to a gene: 2. CDR3 sequence: CASSYGGQGAYEQYF. In DNA form, the CDR3 reads TGTGCCAGCAGTTACGGGGGACAGGGGGCCTACGAGCAGTACTTC.

This clonotype was recorded a few times. The rearrangement links TRBV7-9 to TRBJ2-5, with a possible D match to TRBD1 (5 bases). The germline CDR1 and CDR2 sequences are SEHNR and FQNEAQ (reference sequence). The CDR3 contains 16 residues. Trimming stripped 6 bases from V and 0 bases from J, with 17 bases between. CDR3 nucleotides: TGTGCCAGCAGTCCCACAGGAGTGGCCTACCAAGAGACCCAGTACTTC. It codes for CASSPTGVAYQETQYF.

The sample holds many counts of this clonotype. V is TRBV2 and J is TRBJ1-5, with D possibly matching TRBD1 (5 bases). Germline V gene sequence: CDR1 SNHLY, CDR2 FYNNEI. V was trimmed by 6 bases and J by 0 bases, leaving 6 bases between them. The CDR3 has 13 residues. CDR3 in amino acids: CASRGLSNQPQHF. The DNA of the CDR3 is TGTGCCAGCAGGGGGCTTAGCAATCAGCCCCAGCATTTT.